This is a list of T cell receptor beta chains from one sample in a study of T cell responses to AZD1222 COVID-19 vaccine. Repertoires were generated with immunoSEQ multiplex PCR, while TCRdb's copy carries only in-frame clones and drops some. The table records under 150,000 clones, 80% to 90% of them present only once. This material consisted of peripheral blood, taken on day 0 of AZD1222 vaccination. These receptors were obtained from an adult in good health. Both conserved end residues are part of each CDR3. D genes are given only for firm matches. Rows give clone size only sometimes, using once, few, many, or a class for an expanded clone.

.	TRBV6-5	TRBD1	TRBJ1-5	TGTGCCAGCAGTTACGGGACAGGAGTTAGCAATCAGCCCCAGCATTTT	CASSYGTGVSNQPQHF
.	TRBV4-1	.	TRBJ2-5	TGCGCCAGCAGCCAAGATCCAACTAGCTGGCCCCAAGAGACCCAGTACTTC	CASSQDPTSWPQETQYF
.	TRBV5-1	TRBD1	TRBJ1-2	TGCGCCAGCAGCTTTAGACAGGGGTACCTTAACTATGGCTACACCTTC	CASSFRQGYLNYGYTF
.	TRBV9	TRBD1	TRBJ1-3	TGTGCCAGCACCGGGGACAGTGGAGGAAACACCATATATTTT	CASTGDSGGNTIYF
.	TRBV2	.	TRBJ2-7	TGTGCCAGCCTACGGGACTCACGCTCCTACGAGCAGTACTTC	CASLRDSRSYEQYF
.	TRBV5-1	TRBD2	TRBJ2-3	TGCGCCAGCAGCTTGGTGGCTAGCGGGAGCACAGATACGCAGTATTTT	CASSLVASGSTDTQYF
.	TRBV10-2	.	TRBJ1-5	TGCGCCAGCAGTGAGAACAGGGTTAATCAGCCCCAGCATTTT	CASSENRVNQPQHF
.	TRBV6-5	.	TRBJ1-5	TGTGCCAGCAGCGCGAGCCACCCGATATATCAGCCCCAGCATTTT	CASSASHPIYQPQHF
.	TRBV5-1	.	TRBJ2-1	TGCGCCAGCAGCTCTGGCGGGGCAGGGGTCTGGAGTGAGCAGTTCTTC	CASSSGGAGVWSEQFF
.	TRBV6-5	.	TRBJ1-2	TGTGCCAGCAGTTATTTGGGGGGTTCGGGCTACACCTTC	CASSYLGGSGYTF
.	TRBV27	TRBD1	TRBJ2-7	TGTGCCAGCAGTTTACCTGGACAGGGCCCCACCTACGAGCAGTACTTC	CASSLPGQGPTYEQYF
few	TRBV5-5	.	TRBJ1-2	TGTGCCAGCAGCATGGGTGGTCCCAACTATGGCTACACCTTC	CASSMGGPNYGYTF
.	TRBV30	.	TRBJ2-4	TGTGCCTGGAGTAACTTGGCCGGGTTAGCCAAAAACATTCAGTACTTC	CAWSNLAGLAKNIQYF
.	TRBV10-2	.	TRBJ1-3	TGCGCCAGCAGTGCGGGGGTAGGTGGAAACACCATATATTTT	CASSAGVGGNTIYF
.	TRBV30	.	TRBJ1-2	TGTGCCTGGATCCAGTCAGAGGGCTACACCTTC	CAWIQSEGYTF
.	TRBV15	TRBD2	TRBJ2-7	TGTGCCACCAGCAGAAAGAGTAGCGGGAGGGCCAACGAGCAGTACTTC	CATSRKSSGRANEQYF
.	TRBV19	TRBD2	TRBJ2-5	TGTGCCAGTAGTATGCTAGCGGGAGGTCGAGAGACCCAGTACTTC	CASSMLAGGRETQYF
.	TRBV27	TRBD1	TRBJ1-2	TGTGCCAGCAGTCCCCGGGACAGGGGCCGGGGTAACTATGGCTACACCTTC	CASSPRDRGRGNYGYTF
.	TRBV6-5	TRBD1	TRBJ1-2	TGTGCCAGCAGACTTACAGGGGGCAGCTACACCTTC	CASRLTGGSYTF
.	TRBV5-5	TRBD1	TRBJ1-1	TGTGCCAGCAGCGGAACAGGGGGGAGGAACACTGAAGCTTTCTTT	CASSGTGGRNTEAFF
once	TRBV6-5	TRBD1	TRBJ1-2	TGTGCCAGCATTTCCGGGACAGGGTTTTATGGCTACACCTTC	CASISGTGFYGYTF
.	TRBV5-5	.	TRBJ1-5	TGTGCCAGCAGCTTGGGTGGGGATCAGCCCCAGCATTTT	CASSLGGDQPQHF
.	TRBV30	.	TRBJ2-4	TGTGCCTGGAGTGTACCTAGGCGGGGTATAGCCAAAAACATTCAGTACTTC	CAWSVPRRGIAKNIQYF
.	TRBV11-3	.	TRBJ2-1	TGTGCCAGCAGCCCCGGGACTCAATCCTACAATGAGCAGTTCTTC	CASSPGTQSYNEQFF
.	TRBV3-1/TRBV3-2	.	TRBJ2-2	TGTGCCAGCAGCGCCCGGGGGACGGACCCCGGGGAGCTGTTTTTT	CASSARGTDPGELFF
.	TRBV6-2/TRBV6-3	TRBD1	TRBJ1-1	TGTGCCAGCAGACCTGTACAGGGGCACACTGAAGCTTTCTTT	CASRPVQGHTEAFF
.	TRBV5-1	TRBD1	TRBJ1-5	TGCGCCAGCAGCGAGGGGACAGCACGCAATCAGCCCCAGCATTTT	CASSEGTARNQPQHF
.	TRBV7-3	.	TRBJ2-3	TGTGCCAGCAGCCTCACGAATACGCAGTATTTT	CASSLTNTQYF
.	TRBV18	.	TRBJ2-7	TGTGCCAGCTCACCACCGTCTCAGGGTTCCTACGAGCAGTACTTC	CASSPPSQGSYEQYF
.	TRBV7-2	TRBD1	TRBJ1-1	TGTGCCAGCAGCCAGAGGACAGGGCGGTACACTGAAGCTTTCTTT	CASSQRTGRYTEAFF
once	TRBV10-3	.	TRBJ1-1	TGTGCCATCAGTGAGTCCGGGAGGGGAGCCACTGAAGCTTTCTTT	CAISESGRGATEAFF
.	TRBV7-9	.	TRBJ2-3	TGTGCCAGCAGCCCAACATCATCCACAGATACGCAGTATTTT	CASSPTSSTDTQYF
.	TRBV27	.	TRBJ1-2	TGTGCCAGCAGTCTATCCCCCTCGGGGGGGAACTATGGCTACACCTTC	CASSLSPSGGNYGYTF
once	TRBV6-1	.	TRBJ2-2	TGTGCCAGCAGTGAATGGGACCCCACCACCGGGGAGCTGTTTTTT	CASSEWDPTTGELFF
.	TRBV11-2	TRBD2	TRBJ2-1	TGTGCCAGCAGCTCTGCTGCCGGACTAGCGGGGGCCTGGGAGCAGTTCTTC	CASSSAAGLAGAWEQFF